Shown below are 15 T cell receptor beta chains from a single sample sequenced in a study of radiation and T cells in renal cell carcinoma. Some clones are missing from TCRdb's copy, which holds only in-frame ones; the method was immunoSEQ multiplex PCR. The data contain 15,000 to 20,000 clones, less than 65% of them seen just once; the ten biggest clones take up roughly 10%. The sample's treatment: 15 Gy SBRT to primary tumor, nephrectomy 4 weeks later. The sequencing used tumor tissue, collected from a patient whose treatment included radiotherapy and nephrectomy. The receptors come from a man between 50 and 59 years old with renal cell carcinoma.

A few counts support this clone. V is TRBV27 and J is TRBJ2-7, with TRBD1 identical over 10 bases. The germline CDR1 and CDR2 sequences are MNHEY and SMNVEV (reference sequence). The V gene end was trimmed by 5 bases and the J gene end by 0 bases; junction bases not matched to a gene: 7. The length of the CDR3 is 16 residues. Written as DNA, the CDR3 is TGTGCCAGCAGTCCGGGACAGGGGATGAGCTCCTACGAGCAGTACTTC. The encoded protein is CASSPGQGMSSYEQYF.

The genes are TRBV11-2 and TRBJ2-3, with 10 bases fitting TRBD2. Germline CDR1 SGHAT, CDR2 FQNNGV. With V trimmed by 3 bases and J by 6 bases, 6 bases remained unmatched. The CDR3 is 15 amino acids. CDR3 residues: CASSFQLAGGDTQYF. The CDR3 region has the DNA TGTGCCAGCAGCTTCCAATTAGCGGGGGGTGATACGCAGTATTTT.

CDR3 DNA: TGCGCCAGCACCCGACTGGATACGCAGTATTTT. Translating it yields CASTRLDTQYF. V is TRBV10-1 and J is TRBJ2-3, with D unclear. From germline, CDR1 is WNHNN and CDR2 SYGVQD (reference sequence). The CDR3 is 11 residues long. V lost 7 bases and J 6 bases, leaving 8 bases between the germline ends.

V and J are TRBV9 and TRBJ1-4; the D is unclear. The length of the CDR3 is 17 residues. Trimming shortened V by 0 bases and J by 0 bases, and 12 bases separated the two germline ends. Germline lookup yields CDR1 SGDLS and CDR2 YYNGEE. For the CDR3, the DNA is TGTGCCAGCAGCGTAGGGGCAGACGCCTCAACTAATGAAAAACTGTTTTTT. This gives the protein CASSVGADASTNEKLFF. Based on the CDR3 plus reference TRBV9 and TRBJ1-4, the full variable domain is DSGVTQTPKHLITATGQRVTLRCSPRSGDLSVYWYQQSLDQGLQFLIQYYNGEERAKGNILERFSAQQFPDLHSELNLSSLELGDSALYFCASSVGADASTNEKLFFGSGTQLSVL.

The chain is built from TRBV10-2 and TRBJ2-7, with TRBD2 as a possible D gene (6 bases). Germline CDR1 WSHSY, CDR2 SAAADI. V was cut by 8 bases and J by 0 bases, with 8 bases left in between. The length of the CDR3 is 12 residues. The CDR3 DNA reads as TGCGCCAGCCCCGGGAGCTCCTACGAGCAGTACTTC. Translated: CASPGSSYEQYF.

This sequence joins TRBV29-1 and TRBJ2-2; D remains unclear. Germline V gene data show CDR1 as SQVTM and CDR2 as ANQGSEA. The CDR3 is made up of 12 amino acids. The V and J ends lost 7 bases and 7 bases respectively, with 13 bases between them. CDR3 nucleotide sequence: TGCAGCGGATCCGCGAGTGGCGGGGAGCTGTTTTTT. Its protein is CSGSASGGELFF.

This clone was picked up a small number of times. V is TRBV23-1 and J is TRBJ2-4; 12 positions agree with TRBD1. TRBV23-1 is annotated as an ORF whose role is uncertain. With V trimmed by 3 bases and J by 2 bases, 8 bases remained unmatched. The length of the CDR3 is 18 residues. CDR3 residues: CASSHPGTGGLPKNIQYF. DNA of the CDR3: TGCGCCAGCAGTCATCCCGGGACAGGGGGCCTACCCAAAAACATTCAGTACTTC.

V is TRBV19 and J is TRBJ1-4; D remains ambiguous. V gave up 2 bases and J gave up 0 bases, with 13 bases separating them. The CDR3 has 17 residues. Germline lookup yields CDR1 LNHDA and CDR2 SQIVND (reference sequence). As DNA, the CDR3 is TGTGCCAGTAGTATATGGGCCCAGCCTGCAACTAATGAAAAACTGTTTTTT. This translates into CASSIWAQPATNEKLFF.

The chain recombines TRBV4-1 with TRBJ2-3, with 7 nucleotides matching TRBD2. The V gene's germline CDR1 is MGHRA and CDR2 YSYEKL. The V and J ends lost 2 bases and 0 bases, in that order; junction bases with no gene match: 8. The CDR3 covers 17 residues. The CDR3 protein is CASSQSTSVASTDTQYF. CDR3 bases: TGCGCCAGCAGCCAATCCACTAGCGTCGCTAGCACAGATACGCAGTATTTT.

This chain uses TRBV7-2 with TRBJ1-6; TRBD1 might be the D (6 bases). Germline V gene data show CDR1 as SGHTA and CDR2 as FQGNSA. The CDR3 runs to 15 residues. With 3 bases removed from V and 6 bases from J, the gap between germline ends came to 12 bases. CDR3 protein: CASSFQGLGNSPLHF. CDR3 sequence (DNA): TGTGCCAGCAGCTTTCAGGGGCTGGGTAATTCACCCCTCCACTTT.

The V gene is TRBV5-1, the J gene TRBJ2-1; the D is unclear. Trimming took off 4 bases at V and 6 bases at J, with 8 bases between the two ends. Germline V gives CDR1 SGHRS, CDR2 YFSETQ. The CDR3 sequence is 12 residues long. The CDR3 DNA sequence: TGCGCCAGCAGCGCGAACAGCAATGAGCAGTTCTTC. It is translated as CASSANSNEQFF. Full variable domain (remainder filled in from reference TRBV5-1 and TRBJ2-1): KAGVTQTPRYLIKTRGQQVTLSCSPISGHRSVSWYQQTPGQGLQFLFEYFSETQRNKGNFPGRFSGRQFSNSRSEMNVSTLELGDSALYLCASSANSNEQFFGPGTRLTVL.

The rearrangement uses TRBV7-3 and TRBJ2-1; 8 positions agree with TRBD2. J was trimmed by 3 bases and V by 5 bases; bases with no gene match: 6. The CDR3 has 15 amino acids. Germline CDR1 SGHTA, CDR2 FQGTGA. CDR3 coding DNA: TGTGCCAGCAGCGCTATGACTAGCGTCTACAATGAGCAGTTCTTC. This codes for CASSAMTSVYNEQFF.

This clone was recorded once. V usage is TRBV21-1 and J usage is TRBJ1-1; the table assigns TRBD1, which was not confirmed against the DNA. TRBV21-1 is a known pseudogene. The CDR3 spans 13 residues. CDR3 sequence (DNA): TGTGCCACCCCGACAGGGGAAGGGACTGAAGCTTTCTTT. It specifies CATPTGEGTEAFF.

Here the CDR3 reads CSSYQETQYF. The CDR3 coding sequence is TGCAGCTCTTACCAAGAGACCCAGTACTTC. The rearrangement links TRBV29-1 to TRBJ2-5; D gene ambiguous. The length of the CDR3 is 10 residues. V lost 8 bases and J lost 0, with 4 bases in between. CDR1 and CDR2 from the germline V gene are SQVTM and ANQGSEA.

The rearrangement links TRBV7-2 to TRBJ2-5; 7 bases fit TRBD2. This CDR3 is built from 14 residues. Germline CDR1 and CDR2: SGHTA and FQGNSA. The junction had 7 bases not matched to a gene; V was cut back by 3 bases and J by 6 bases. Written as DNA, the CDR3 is TGTGCCAGCAGCTTTAGCGGGTTCGACAAGACCCAGTACTTC. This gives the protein CASSFSGFDKTQYF.